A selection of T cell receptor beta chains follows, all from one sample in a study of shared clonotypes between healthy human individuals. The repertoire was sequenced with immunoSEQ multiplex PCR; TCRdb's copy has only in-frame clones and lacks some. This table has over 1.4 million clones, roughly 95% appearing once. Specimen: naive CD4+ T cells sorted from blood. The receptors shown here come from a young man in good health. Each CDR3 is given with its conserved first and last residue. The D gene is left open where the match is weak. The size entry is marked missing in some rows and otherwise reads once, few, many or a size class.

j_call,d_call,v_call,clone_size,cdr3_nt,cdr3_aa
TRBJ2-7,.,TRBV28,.,TGTGCCAGCAGTTCCGGGACCTTTAGAGAGTACGAGCAGTACTTC,CASSSGTFREYEQYF
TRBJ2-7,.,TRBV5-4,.,TGTGCCAGCAGCCCGGGCGATTTTAGGGGGAGCCCCTACGAGCAGTACTTC,CASSPGDFRGSPYEQYF
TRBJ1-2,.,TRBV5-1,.,TGCGCCAGCAGCCCGGACGGCCTCTATGGCTACACCTTC,CASSPDGLYGYTF
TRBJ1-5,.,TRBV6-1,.,TGTGCCAGCAGGGACATTAATCAGCCCCAGCATTTT,CASRDINQPQHF
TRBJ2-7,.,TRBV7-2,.,TGTGCCAGCAGCCCCCACAGGGACTACGAGCAGTACTTC,CASSPHRDYEQYF
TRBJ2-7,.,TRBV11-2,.,TGTGCCAGCAGCTTAGATCGGGTCCCTAGACTTGTGTGGGAGCAGTACTTC,CASSLDRVPRLVWEQYF
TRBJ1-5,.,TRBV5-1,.,TGCGCCAGCAGCTCACTACCCGGGGGCAATCAGCCCCAGCATTTT,CASSSLPGGNQPQHF
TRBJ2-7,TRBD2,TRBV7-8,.,TGTGCCAGCAGCTCCTCGGGACTACGCTACGAGCAGTACTTC,CASSSSGLRYEQYF
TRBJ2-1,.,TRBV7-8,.,TGTGCCAGCAGCCCCTTGCCCCTCTTC,CASSPLPLF
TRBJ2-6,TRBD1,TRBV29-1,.,TGCAGCGTTGACAGGACAGGGAGCTCTGGGGCCAACGTCCTGACTTTC,CSVDRTGSSGANVLTF
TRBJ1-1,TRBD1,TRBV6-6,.,TGTGCCAGCACCCGGGGGACAGGGAACACTGAAGCTTTCTTT,CASTRGTGNTEAFF
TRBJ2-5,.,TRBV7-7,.,TGTGCCAGCAGCCCCGTAGGGGTCGGGGAGACCCAGTACTTC,CASSPVGVGETQYF
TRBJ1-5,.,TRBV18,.,TGTGCCAGCTCACCAGGGGGCCTCGGTCAGCCCCAGCATTTT,CASSPGGLGQPQHF
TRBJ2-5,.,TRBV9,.,TGTGCCAGCAGCGTACTGGGGACCATGGAGGAGACCCAGTACTTC,CASSVLGTMEETQYF
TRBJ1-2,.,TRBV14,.,TGTGCCAGCAGCGAAGGATTAGCCTCGGGCTACACCTTC,CASSEGLASGYTF
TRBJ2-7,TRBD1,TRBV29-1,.,TGCAGCGTAGAGGGGACAGGCTACTCCTACGAGCAGTACTTC,CSVEGTGYSYEQYF
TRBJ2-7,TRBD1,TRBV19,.,TGTGCCAGTAGTATAGCAGGGACAGGGCTCTACGAGCAGTACTTC,CASSIAGTGLYEQYF
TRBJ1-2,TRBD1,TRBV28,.,TGTGCCAGCAGGACAGGGGTTGGCTACACCTTC,CASRTGVGYTF
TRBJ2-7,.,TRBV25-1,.,TGTGCCAGCAGTGAATACGGAAACTTC,CASSEYGNF
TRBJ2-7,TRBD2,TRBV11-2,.,TGTGCCAGCAGCTTGACTGGGGGGGAGGGCTACGAGCAGTACTTC,CASSLTGGEGYEQYF
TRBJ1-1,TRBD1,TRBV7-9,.,TGTGCCAGCAGCTTTGAAGACAGGGTTGTCCCTGAAGCTTTCTTT,CASSFEDRVVPEAFF
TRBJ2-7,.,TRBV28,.,TGTGCCAGCGGCCCCCGGGGAATGGGGCACGAGCAGTACTTC,CASGPRGMGHEQYF
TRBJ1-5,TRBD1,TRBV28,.,TGTGCCAGCAGTTTACTTCGACAGGGTGGTCAGCCCCAGCATTTT,CASSLLRQGGQPQHF
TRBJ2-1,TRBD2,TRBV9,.,TGTGCCAGCAGCGTAAGACTAGCGGGAGGGCCTGATGAGCAGTTCTTC,CASSVRLAGGPDEQFF
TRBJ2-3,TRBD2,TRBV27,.,TGTGCCAGCAACCTAGCGGGAGGAAATACGCAGTATTTT,CASNLAGGNTQYF
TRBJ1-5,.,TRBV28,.,TGTGCCAGCAGTCGGGAGTCAGCGGGCAATCAGCCCCAGCATTTT,CASSRESAGNQPQHF
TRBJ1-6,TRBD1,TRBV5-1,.,TGCGCCAGCAGCATAGGGACAGGGGGAGATTCACCCCTCCACTTT,CASSIGTGGDSPLHF
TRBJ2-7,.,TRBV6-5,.,TGTGCCAGCAGTTACTCGCGGGTCTCCTACGAGCAGTACTTC,CASSYSRVSYEQYF
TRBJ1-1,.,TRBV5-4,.,TGTGCCAGCAGCAGGGCCCAGGGCGCTGAAGCTTTCTTT,CASSRAQGAEAFF
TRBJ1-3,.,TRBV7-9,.,TGTGCCAGCAGCTTCCGACAGATCTCTGGAAACACCATATATTTT,CASSFRQISGNTIYF
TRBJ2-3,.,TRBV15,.,TGTGCCACCAGCAGAGGGAGGACCGTGGTGCGGAACACAGATACGCAGTATTTT,CATSRGRTVVRNTDTQYF
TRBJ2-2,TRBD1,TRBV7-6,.,TGTGCCAGCAGAGACAGGGTCCCCACCGGGGAGCTGTTTTTT,CASRDRVPTGELFF
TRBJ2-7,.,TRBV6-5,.,TGTGCCAGCGGAGGTCTTGGATACGAGCAGTACTTC,CASGGLGYEQYF
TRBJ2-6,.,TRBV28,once,TGTGCCAGCAGACCCAGGAACGAGGGGGCCAACGTCCTGACTTTC,CASRPRNEGANVLTF
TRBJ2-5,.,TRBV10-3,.,TGTGCCATCAGTGCCCTCTTTGCGACAGCCCAAGAGACCCAGTACTTC,CAISALFATAQETQYF
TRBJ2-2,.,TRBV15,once,TGTGCCACCAGCAGAGGGGGCCCCGGGGAGCTGTTTTTT,CATSRGGPGELFF
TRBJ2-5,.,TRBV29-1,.,TGCAGCGTTGATGTGGCAACCCAGTACTTC,CSVDVATQYF
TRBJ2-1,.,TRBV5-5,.,TGTGCCAGCAGCTTTGGACCCCCTCATGAGCAGTTCTTC,CASSFGPPHEQFF
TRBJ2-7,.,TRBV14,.,TGTGCCAGCAGCCCCCGGGACACCCTCTACGAGCAGTACTTC,CASSPRDTLYEQYF
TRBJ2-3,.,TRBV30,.,TGTGCCTGGAGTGTTGGTAGCGGCATAGATACGCAGTATTTT,CAWSVGSGIDTQYF
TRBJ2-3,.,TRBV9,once,TGTGCCAGCAGCCCGCCCCTCAACACAGATACGCAGTATTTT,CASSPPLNTDTQYF
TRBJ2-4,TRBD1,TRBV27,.,TGTGCCAGCAGTCCGGTGCGGGACAGGATAGCCAAAAACATTCAGTACTTC,CASSPVRDRIAKNIQYF
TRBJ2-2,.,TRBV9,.,TGTGCCAGCAGCCTCGACCGCCCGAACACCGGGGAGCTGTTTTTT,CASSLDRPNTGELFF
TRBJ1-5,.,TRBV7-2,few,TGTGCCAGCAGCTTAAAAATCAATCAGCCCCAGCATTTT,CASSLKINQPQHF
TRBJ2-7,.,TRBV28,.,TGTGCCAGCACCCAGGCTAACTACTACGAGCAGTACTTC,CASTQANYYEQYF
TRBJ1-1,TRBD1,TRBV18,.,TGTGCCAGCTCAACCGGGACCGGGACAGGGGGAATAAATGAAGCTTTCTTT,CASSTGTGTGGINEAFF
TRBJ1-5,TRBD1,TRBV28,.,TGTGCCAGCACCTCCCCGGGACAGGGTTTTCAGCCCCAGCATTTT,CASTSPGQGFQPQHF